What follows is one T cell receptor (beta chain) and its context. An end of the junction differs from the germline gene, which may be a read error. The data derive from a study of CD8+ T cells in alopecia areata. For the study at large: The share of scalp area affected provided the severity score for treated patients.

Stated treatment: oral pan-JAK inhibitor, 5-10 mg twice daily. CDR3 size: 12 residues. Germline loops: CDR1 SNHLY, CDR2 FYNNEI. Reverse transcription of extracted RNA yielded cDNA, which provided the sequencing template. Libraries were prepared by immunoSEQ multiplex PCR; TCRdb keeps only in-frame clonotypes and omits some of them. The repertoire consists of hundreds of thousands of clones, with approximately 72% occurring once and the leading ten covering 0.95% to 1.5%. Here the sequenced sample was CD4+ T cells sorted from blood, taken around week 44, from a patient treated with tofacitinib. This clonotype was sampled from a human donor with alopecia areata. The V call is TRBV2, the J call TRBJ2-5; 9 bases line up with TRBD2. The CDR3 is CASSVETSGANF. The CDR3 DNA reads as TGTGCCAGCAGTGTAGAGACTAGCGGAGCCAACTTC.